This T cell receptor beta chain was recovered during a study of early T cells in non-severe SARS-CoV-2 infection. V lost 3 bases to trimming and J lost 1 base; unmatched junction nucleotides: 11. The length of the CDR3 is 20 residues. Germline CDR1 reads LGHDT; CDR2 reads YNNKEL (reference sequence). The table lists this clonotype with many counts. One entry per CDR3 protein, called by TCRdb with MiXCR from the 5' RACE reads. The table lists about 40,000 distinct CDR3 sequences, 4.7% of them singletons. The clonotype comes from an adult who was a healthcare worker with PCR-confirmed SARS-CoV-2 infection or an uninfected control (not recorded which). The chain joins TRBV3-1 to TRBJ2-2; 13 bases align to TRBD2. Source material: whole blood. DNA for the CDR3: TGTGCCAGCAGCCATTTACCCCGACTAGCGGGGGGCCAGAACACCGGGGAGCTGTTTTTT. Residues: CASSHLPRLAGGQNTGELFF.